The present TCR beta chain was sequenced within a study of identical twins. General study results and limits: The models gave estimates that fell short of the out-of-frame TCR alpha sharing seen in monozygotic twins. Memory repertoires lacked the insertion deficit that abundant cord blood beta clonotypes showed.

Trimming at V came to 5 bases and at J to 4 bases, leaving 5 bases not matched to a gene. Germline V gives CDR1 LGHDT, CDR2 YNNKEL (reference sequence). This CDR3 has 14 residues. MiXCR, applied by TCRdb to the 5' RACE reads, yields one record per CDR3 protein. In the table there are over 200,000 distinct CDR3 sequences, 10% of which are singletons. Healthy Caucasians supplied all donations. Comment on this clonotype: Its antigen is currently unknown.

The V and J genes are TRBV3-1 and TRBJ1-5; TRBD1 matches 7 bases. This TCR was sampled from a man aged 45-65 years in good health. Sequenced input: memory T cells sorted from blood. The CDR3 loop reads CASSFGQENQPQHF. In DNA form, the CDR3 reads TGTGCCAGCAGCTTCGGACAGGAGAATCAGCCCCAGCATTTT.